Included here is one T cell receptor beta chain sequence, with context. This clone occurred a few times. The antigen this receptor binds is unknown. A read error may account for a junction end that differs from germline. The record originates from a study of metastatic and nonmetastatic thyroid tumors (dated by TCRdb to the early 2020s). About the full investigation: Repertoires from peripheral blood and from tumor or nodule tissue samples of malignant and benign thyroid patients were compared.

The germline V gene sets CDR1 to MNHEY and CDR2 to SVGEGT. From the cysteine up to the phenylalanine, the CDR3 has a length of 17 residues. This entry keeps only the CDR3 DNA: 51 bases, framed from base 1. No patient had received any treatment before thyroid surgery. Using T-cell receptor beta sequencing, the researchers looked back retrospectively at clinical samples from patients, gathered between about 2012 and 2019. Libraries were constructed by PCR. Instrument used: Illumina HiSeq 4000. High-throughput sequencing was used to profile the TCR beta-chain CDR3 region of each patient. The original pipeline was this. CDR3 differences across clinicopathological groups were used to build a classifier for discriminating distant-metastatic papillary thyroid cancer patients. Repertoire diversity was assessed with the Shannon index, and tumor-blood repertoire similarity with the Morisita-Horn index. TCRdb's own reprocessing of the public reads used fastp at Q25 and MiXCR and kept productive beta chains. The V and J calls were not made by the authors but by TCRdb's processing. The table for this sample lists 65,000 to 70,000 clones; approximately 14% of them were counted only once. The top ten hold 6.5% of the sample.

Paper-wide results and their limitations: In both blood and tumor samples, TCR beta diversity was reported to be significantly higher in malignant tumors than in benign nodules.

Sequenced sample: blood. The sequence was collected from a male donor with papillary thyroid cancer or a benign thyroid nodule (not recorded which). Some clones in this sample may be carry-over from other donors' samples. In this chain, TRBV6-2 or TRBV6-3 is recombined with TRBJ2-5, with 8 central nucleotides matching TRBD2. The nucleotides read TGTGCCAGCAGTTATTCTAGCGGGCTCGATTTGGGGGAGACCAAGTACTTC. Its amino acids are CASSYSSGLDLGETKYF.